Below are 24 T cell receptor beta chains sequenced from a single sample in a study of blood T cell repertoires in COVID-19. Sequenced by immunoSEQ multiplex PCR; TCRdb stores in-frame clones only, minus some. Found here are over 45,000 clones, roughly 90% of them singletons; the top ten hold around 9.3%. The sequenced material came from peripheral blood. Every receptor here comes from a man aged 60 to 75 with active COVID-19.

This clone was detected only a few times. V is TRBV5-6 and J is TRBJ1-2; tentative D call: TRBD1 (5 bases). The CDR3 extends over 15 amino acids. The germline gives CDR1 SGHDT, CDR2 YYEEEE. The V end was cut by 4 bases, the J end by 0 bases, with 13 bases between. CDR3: CASSGGGYSNYGYTF. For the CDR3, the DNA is TGTGCCAGCAGCGGGGGAGGCTATTCTAACTATGGCTACACCTTC.

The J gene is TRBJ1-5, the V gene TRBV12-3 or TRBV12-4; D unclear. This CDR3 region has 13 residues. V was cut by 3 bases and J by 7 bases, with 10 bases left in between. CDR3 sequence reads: CASSFNYEQPQHF. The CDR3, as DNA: TGTGCCAGCAGTTTTAACTATGAACAGCCCCAGCATTTT.

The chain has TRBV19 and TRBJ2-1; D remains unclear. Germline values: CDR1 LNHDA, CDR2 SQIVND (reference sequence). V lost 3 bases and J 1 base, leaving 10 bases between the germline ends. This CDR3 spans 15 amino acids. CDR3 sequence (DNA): TGTGCCAGTAGTATGATCCCCCTATCCTACAATGAGCAGTTCTTC. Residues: CASSMIPLSYNEQFF.

CDR3 loop: CASSPTGLAFF. CDR3 DNA: TGTGCCAGCAGCCCCACAGGGCTAGCTTTCTTT. The chain couples TRBV28 to TRBJ1-1; D is possibly TRBD1 (6 bases). This CDR3 is 11 amino acids long. In germline, CDR1 is MDHEN, CDR2 SYDVKM. With 6 bases removed from V and 10 bases from J, the gap between germline ends came to 12 bases.

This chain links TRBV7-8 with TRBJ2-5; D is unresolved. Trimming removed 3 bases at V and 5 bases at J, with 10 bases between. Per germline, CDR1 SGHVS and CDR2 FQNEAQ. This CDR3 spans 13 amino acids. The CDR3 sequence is CASSFQRSETQYF. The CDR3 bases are TGTGCCAGCAGCTTCCAGCGATCCGAGACCCAGTACTTC. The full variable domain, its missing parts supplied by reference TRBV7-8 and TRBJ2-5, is GAGVSQSPRYKVAKRGQDVALRCDPISGHVSLFWYQQALGQGPEFLTYFQNEAQLDKSGLPSDRFFAERPEGSVSTLKIQRTQQEDSAVYLCASSFQRSETQYFGPGTRLLVL.

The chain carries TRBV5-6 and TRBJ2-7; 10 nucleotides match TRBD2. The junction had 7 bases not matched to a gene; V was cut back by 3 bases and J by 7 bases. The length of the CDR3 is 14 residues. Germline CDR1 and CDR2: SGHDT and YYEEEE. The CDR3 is CASSWVPTSGEQYF. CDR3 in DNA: TGTGCCAGCAGCTGGGTACCGACTAGCGGGGAGCAGTACTTC.

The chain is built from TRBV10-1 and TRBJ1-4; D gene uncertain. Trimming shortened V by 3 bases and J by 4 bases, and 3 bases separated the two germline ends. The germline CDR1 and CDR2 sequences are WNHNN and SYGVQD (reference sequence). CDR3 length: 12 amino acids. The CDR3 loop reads CASSDGNEKLFF. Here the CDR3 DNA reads TGCGCCAGCAGTGACGGTAATGAAAAACTGTTTTTT.

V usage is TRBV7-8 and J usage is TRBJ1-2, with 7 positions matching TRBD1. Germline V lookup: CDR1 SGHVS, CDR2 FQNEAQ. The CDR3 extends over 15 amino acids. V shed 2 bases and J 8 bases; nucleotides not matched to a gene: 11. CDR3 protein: CASSLRPVQGNGYTF. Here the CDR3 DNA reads TGTGCCAGCAGCTTACGTCCGGTACAGGGGAACGGCTACACCTTC.

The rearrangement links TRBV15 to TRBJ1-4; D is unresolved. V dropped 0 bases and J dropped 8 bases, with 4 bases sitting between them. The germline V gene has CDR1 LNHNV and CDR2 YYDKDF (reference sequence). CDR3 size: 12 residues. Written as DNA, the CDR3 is TGTGCCACCAGCAGAGATGGCGAAAAACTGTTTTTT. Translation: CATSRDGEKLFF.

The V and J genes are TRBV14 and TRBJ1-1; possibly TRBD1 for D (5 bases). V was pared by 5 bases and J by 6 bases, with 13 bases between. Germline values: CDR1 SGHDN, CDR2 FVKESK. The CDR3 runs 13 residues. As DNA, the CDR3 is TGTGCCAGCAGCGTAATGTCGGGGGCTGAAGCTTTCTTT. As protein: CASSVMSGAEAFF. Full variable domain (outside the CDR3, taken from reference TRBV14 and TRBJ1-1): EAGVTQFPSHSVIEKGQTVTLRCDPISGHDNLYWYRRVMGKEIKFLLHFVKESKQDESGMPNNRFLAERTGGTYSTLKVQPAELEDSGVYFCASSVMSGAEAFFGQGTRLTVV.

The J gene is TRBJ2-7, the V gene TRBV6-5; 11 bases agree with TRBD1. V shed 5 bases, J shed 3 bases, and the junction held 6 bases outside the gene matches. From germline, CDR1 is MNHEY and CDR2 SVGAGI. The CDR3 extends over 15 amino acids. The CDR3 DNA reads TGTGCCAGCAGTCCTACCGGGACAGGGGGCTACGAGCAGTACTTC. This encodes CASSPTGTGGYEQYF.

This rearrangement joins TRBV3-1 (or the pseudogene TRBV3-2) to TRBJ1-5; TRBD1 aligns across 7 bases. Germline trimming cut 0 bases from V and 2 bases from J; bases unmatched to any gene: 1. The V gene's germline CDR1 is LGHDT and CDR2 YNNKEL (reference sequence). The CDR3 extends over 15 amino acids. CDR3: CASSQDGTGNQPQHF. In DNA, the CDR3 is TGTGCCAGCAGCCAAGATGGGACAGGCAATCAGCCCCAGCATTTT.

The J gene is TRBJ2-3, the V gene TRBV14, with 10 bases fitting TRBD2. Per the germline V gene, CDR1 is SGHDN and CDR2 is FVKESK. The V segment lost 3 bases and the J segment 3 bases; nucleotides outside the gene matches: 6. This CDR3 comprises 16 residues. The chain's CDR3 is CASSHSSGRGTDTQYF. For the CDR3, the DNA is TGTGCCAGCAGCCATTCCAGCGGGAGGGGGACAGATACGCAGTATTTT. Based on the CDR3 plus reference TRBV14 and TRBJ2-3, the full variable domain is EAGVTQFPSHSVIEKGQTVTLRCDPISGHDNLYWYRRVMGKEIKFLLHFVKESKQDESGMPNNRFLAERTGGTYSTLKVQPAELEDSGVYFCASSHSSGRGTDTQYFGPGTRLTVL.

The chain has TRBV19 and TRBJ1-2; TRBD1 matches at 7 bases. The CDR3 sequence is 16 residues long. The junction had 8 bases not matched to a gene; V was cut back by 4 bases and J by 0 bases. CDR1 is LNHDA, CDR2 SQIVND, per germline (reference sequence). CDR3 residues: CASSKGGDRANYGYTF. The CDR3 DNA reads TGTGCCAGTAGTAAAGGTGGGGACAGAGCTAACTATGGCTACACCTTC.

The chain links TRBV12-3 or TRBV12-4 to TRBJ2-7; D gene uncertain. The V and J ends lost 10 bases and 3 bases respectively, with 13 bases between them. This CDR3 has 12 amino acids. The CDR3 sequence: CAIGGDRYEQYF. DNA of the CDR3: TGTGCCATCGGTGGTGATCGCTACGAGCAGTACTTC.

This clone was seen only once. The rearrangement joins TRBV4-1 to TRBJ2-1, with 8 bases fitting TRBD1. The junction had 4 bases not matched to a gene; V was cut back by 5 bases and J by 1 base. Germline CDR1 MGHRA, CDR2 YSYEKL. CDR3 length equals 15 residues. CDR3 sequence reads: CASSVQGASYNEQFF. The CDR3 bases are TGCGCCAGCAGCGTCCAGGGGGCTTCCTACAATGAGCAGTTCTTC.

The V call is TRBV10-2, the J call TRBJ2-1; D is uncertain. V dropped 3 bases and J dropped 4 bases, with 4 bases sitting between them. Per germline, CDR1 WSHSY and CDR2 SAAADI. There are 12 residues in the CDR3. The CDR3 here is CASSDLYNEQFF. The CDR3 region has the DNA TGCGCCAGCAGTGATCTTTACAATGAGCAGTTCTTC.

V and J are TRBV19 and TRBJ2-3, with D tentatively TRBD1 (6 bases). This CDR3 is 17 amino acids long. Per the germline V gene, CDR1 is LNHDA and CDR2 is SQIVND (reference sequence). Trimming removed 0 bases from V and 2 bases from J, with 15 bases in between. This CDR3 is CASSIDLLGAPTDTQYF. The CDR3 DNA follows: TGTGCCAGTAGTATAGATCTATTGGGGGCACCCACAGATACGCAGTATTTT.

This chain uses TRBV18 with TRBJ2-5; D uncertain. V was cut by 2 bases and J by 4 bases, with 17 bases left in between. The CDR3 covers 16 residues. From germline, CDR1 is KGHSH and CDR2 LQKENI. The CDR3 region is CASSPGLRSSGETQYF. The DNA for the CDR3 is TGTGCCAGCTCACCAGGGTTGAGGAGCAGTGGAGAGACCCAGTACTTC.

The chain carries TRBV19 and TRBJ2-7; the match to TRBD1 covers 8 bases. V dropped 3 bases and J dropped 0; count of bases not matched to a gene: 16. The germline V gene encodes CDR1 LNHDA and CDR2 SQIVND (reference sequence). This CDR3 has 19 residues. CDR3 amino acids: CASSILLGQGSPSSYEQYF. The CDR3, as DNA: TGTGCCAGTAGTATCCTCCTTGGACAGGGATCCCCAAGCTCCTACGAGCAGTACTTC.

CDR3 region: CASSHLGDEQFF. DNA for the CDR3: TGTGCCAGCAGCCACCTAGGGGATGAGCAGTTCTTC. V and J are TRBV3-1 (or the pseudogene TRBV3-2) and TRBJ2-1, with D maybe TRBD1 (5 bases). The CDR3 runs to 12 residues. In germline, CDR1 is LGHDT, CDR2 YNNKEL (reference sequence). V lost 3 bases and J lost 8, with 8 bases in between.

The CDR3: CASSSSGSLNNEQFF. In nucleotides, the CDR3 is TGCGCCAGCAGCTCTAGCGGGAGTCTCAACAATGAGCAGTTCTTC. This chain connects TRBV5-1 to TRBJ2-1, with 10 bases fitting TRBD2. Germline V gives CDR1 SGHRS, CDR2 YFSETQ. CDR3 length: 15 residues. The J segment lost 5 bases and the V segment lost 3 bases, leaving 5 bases of the junction unmatched.

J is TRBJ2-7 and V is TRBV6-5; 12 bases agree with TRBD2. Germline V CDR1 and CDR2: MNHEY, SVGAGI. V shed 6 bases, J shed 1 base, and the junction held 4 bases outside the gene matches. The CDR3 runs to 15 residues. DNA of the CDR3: TGTGCCAGCAGCCGACTAGCGGGAGAGTCCTACGAGCAGTACTTC. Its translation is CASSRLAGESYEQYF.

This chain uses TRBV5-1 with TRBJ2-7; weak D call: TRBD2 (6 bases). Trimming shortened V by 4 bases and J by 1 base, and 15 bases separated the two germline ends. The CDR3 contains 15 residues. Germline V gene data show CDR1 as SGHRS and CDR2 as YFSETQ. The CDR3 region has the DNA TGCGCCAGCAGCCCGTCTTCTAGCGCATCCTACGAGCAGTACTTC. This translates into CASSPSSSASYEQYF.